This T cell receptor beta chain was documented in a study of identical twins. The germline V gene encodes CDR1 SGHRS and CDR2 YFSETQ. Between the trimmed V and J ends, which lost 1 base and 2 bases, there was a span of 8 bases. The CDR3 loop spans 14 amino acids. TCRdb analysed the 5' RACE reads with MiXCR anew, one entry per CDR3 protein. The profile covers hundreds of thousands of distinct CDR3 sequences, with around 20% appearing a single time and approximately 4.3% taken by the ten largest. The data were also submitted as part of a second study, on T cells expressing NK-cell markers.

Specimen: PBMCs. This receptor was taken from a young woman in good health. The J gene is TRBJ2-3, the V gene TRBV5-1; D ambiguous. The CDR3 is CASSLFGNTDTQYF. The CDR3, as DNA: TGCGCCAGCAGCTTGTTTGGAAACACAGATACGCAGTATTTT.